Shown below are 10 T cell receptor beta chains from a single sample sequenced in a study. TCRdb used MiXCR to reprocess the 5' RACE reads, holding one entry per CDR3 protein. The repertoire includes about 54,000 distinct CDR3 sequences, 17% of them detected once, and around 2% sits in the top ten. Sequenced: naive CD4+ T cells sorted from blood. Subset here: naive CD4+ T cells, CD4+CD45RA+CD25-. The receptors were gathered from a female donor with breast cancer.

The chain carries TRBV24-1 and TRBJ2-2; 8 positions match TRBD1. The ends lost 7 bases at V and 3 bases at J; junction bases unmatched: 3. Germline V gives CDR1 KGHDR, CDR2 SFDVKD. The CDR3 loop spans 14 amino acids. The CDR3 region has the DNA TGTGCCACCAGAACACAGGGGGACACCGGGGAGCTGTTTTTT. It translates to CATRTQGDTGELFF.

In the case of this clonotype: A much larger clone differs from this one at a single base, so this may be a read error. The chain recombines TRBV3-1 with TRBJ1-2, with D unresolved. Germline V CDR1 and CDR2: LGHDT, YNNKEL (reference sequence). Trimming removed 1 base at V and 12 bases at J, with 12 bases between. This CDR3 comprises 12 residues. The chain's CDR3 is CASSQASLGHTF. The DNA of the CDR3 is TGTGCCAGCAGCCAAGCGTCCTTAGGCCACACCTTC.

The chain combines TRBV10-2 with TRBJ2-7; the D is unclear. V was clipped by 4 bases and J by 0 bases, with 13 bases between them. Germline V CDR1 and CDR2: WSHSY, SAAADI. The CDR3 contains 15 residues. CDR3 nucleotide sequence: TGCGCCAGCAGTGGGGCGGATCCGAACTCCTACGAGCAGTACTTC. Translation: CASSGADPNSYEQYF.

The sample holds one count of this clonotype. Being one base from a much bigger clone, this may be a read error. The chain is built from TRBV10-2 and TRBJ2-7, with D perhaps matching TRBD1 (7 bases). CDR1 WSHSY and CDR2 SAAADI come from the germline V gene. CDR3 length: 11 amino acids. CDR3 in amino acids: CACRGVYEQYF. CDR3 DNA: TGCGCCTGCAGGGGGGTCTACGAGCAGTACTTC.

This clonotype has ten or more counts. The chain has TRBV7-9 and TRBJ2-5, with D unresolved. This CDR3 comprises 13 residues. Germline loops: CDR1 SEHNR, CDR2 FQNEAQ (reference sequence). Trimming cost V 1 base and J 3 bases, with 6 bases left between them. The DNA for the CDR3 is TGTGCCAGCAGCTTAGGCTCGAAAGAGACCCAGTACTTC. Protein product: CASSLGSKETQYF.

The chain joins TRBV4-2 to TRBJ2-3; D tentatively fits TRBD1 or TRBD2 (5 bases each). The CDR3 totals 14 residues. Deletions cut 4 bases from V and 0 bases from J, with 8 bases between. Germline CDR1 and CDR2: LGHNA and YNFKEQ. The CDR3 coding sequence is TGTGCCAGCAGCCTAGGGGACAGCACAGATACGCAGTATTTT. It encodes CASSLGDSTDTQYF.

This clonotype was seen many times. V and J are TRBV5-1 and TRBJ2-5, with TRBD2 identical over 14 bases. The CDR3 is 17 amino acids. Trimming cost V 0 bases and J 4 bases; bases outside gene matches: 5. Germline loops: CDR1 SGHRS, CDR2 YFSETQ. The CDR3 here is CASSLAPGLAGVETQYF. The CDR3 DNA reads TGCGCCAGCAGCTTGGCCCCGGGACTAGCGGGAGTAGAGACCCAGTACTTC.

Only a few counts were recorded for this clonotype. This rearrangement joins TRBV5-1 to TRBJ1-2; D possibly corresponds to TRBD1 (5 bases). This CDR3 region has 14 residues. The V gene lost 3 bases and the J gene lost 4 bases, with 13 bases spanning the gap. Germline CDR1 is SGHRS and CDR2 is YFSETQ. In nucleotides, the CDR3 is TGCGCCAGCAGCTCCGGGGACGGTACCTATGGCTACACCTTC. Its translation: CASSSGDGTYGYTF.

This clonotype turned up a few times. This chain joins TRBV12-3 or TRBV12-4 and TRBJ2-1; TRBD2 is a possible D gene (6 bases). CDR3 length: 15 residues. Trimming shortened V by 6 bases and J by 4 bases, and 16 bases separated the two germline ends. Written as DNA, the CDR3 is TGTGCCAGCAGACGGGGGTCCGGTTCATACAATGAGCAGTTCTTC. Its translation: CASRRGSGSYNEQFF.

This CDR3 is CASSSDRVTDTQYF. The CDR3, as DNA: TGTGCCAGCAGCTCCGACAGGGTCACAGATACGCAGTATTTT. The V call is TRBV5-4, the J call TRBJ2-3; 7 bases match TRBD1. Germline CDR1 is SGHNT and CDR2 is YYREEE (reference sequence). The CDR3 sequence is 14 residues long. V shed 3 bases, J shed 2 bases, and the junction held 3 bases outside the gene matches. The whole variable domain, remainder taken from reference TRBV5-4 and TRBJ2-3, is ETGVTQSPTHLIKTRGQQVTLRCSSQSGHNTVSWYQQALGQGPQFIFQYYREEENGRGNFPPRFSGLQFPNYSSELNVNALELDDSALYLCASSSDRVTDTQYFGPGTRLTVL.